This TCR beta chain was identified during a study of cytomegalovirus exposure and HLA in healthy donors. Whole-study findings and limits: Associated with cytomegalovirus, according to the listing, were approximately 160 TCR beta chains.

This clone was observed a handful of times. Its target is unknown. The CDR3 loop spans 15 amino acids. In germline, CDR1 is LNHNV, CDR2 YYDKDF (reference sequence). Deletions cut 3 bases from V and 1 base from J, with 12 bases between. PCR employed 60 Vbeta and 13 Jbeta primers. Assay used: immunoSEQ multiplex PCR; TCRdb lists only in-frame clones, some missing. The sample contains roughly 100,000 clones, roughly 71% of which appear only once. The chain carries TRBV15 and TRBJ2-5, with a tentative D call TRBD2 (6 bases). The sample was PBMCs. This receptor was identified in a woman aged 18-35 years in good health and CMV-seropositive. CDR3 sequence: CATSSRRDFQETQYF. In DNA form, the CDR3 reads TGTGCCACCAGCAGTCGAAGGGACTTCCAAGAGACCCAGTACTTC. The variable domain in full, with the rest retrieved from reference TRBV15 and TRBJ2-5, is DAMVIQNPRYQVTQFGKPVTLSCSQTLNHNVMYWYQQKSSQAPKLLFHYYDKDFNNEADTPDNFQSRRPNTSFCFLDIRSPGLGDTAMYLCATSSRRDFQETQYFGPGTRLLVL.